A selection of T cell receptor beta chains follows, all from one sample in a study of T cell changes during pregnancy in multiple sclerosis. The table came from immunoSEQ multiplex PCR; TCRdb's copy has only in-frame clones and leaves some out. Here the sample spans over 35,000 clones, approximately 92% being singletons. The material sequenced was peripheral blood, taken before pregnancy. These receptors were taken from a female donor with multiple sclerosis, enrolled in a pregnancy study. CDR3s include the opening cysteine and the closing phenylalanine or tryptophan. Fields, in order: J gene, D gene, V gene, clone size, CDR3 protein, CDR3 DNA. The D gene is left open where the match is weak. Clone size, where shown, is once, few, many, or a class for clones that have expanded.

J gene: TRBJ2-7; D gene: TRBD2; V gene: TRBV27; clone size: NA; CDR3 protein: CASSFLAGDEQYF; CDR3 DNA: TGTGCCAGCAGTTTTCTAGCGGGAGACGAGCAGTACTTC
J gene: TRBJ2-6; D gene: NA; V gene: TRBV25-1; clone size: NA; CDR3 protein: CASSRTVNKPGANVLTF; CDR3 DNA: TGTGCCAGCAGTCGGACAGTAAATAAACCTGGGGCCAACGTCCTGACTTTC
J gene: TRBJ2-1; D gene: NA; V gene: TRBV5-4; clone size: NA; CDR3 protein: CAGSLANRGPFF; CDR3 DNA: TGTGCCGGCAGCTTGGCTAATAGGGGCCCTTTCTTC
J gene: TRBJ1-4; D gene: TRBD1; V gene: TRBV19; clone size: NA; CDR3 protein: CASSRDSLNEKLFF; CDR3 DNA: TGTGCCAGTAGTCGGGACAGCCTCAATGAAAAACTGTTTTTT
J gene: TRBJ1-5; D gene: NA; V gene: TRBV7-9; clone size: NA; CDR3 protein: CASSLEGGQPQHF; CDR3 DNA: TGTGCCAGCAGCTTAGAAGGGGGACAGCCCCAGCATTTT
J gene: TRBJ2-1; D gene: TRBD2; V gene: TRBV28; clone size: NA; CDR3 protein: CASSFQTSGSLDNEQFF; CDR3 DNA: TGTGCCAGCAGTTTTCAGACTAGCGGGAGTCTTGACAATGAGCAGTTCTTC
J gene: TRBJ1-5; D gene: NA; V gene: TRBV6-5; clone size: NA; CDR3 protein: CASSPPGEVVQPQHF; CDR3 DNA: TGTGCCAGCAGTCCCCCCGGGGAGGTGGTCCAGCCCCAGCATTTT
J gene: TRBJ1-2; D gene: NA; V gene: TRBV7-8; clone size: NA; CDR3 protein: CASSLMQYYGYTF; CDR3 DNA: TGTGCCAGCAGCTTAATGCAGTACTATGGCTACACCTTC
J gene: TRBJ2-3; D gene: NA; V gene: TRBV5-1; clone size: NA; CDR3 protein: CASSLGVSGNTDTQYF; CDR3 DNA: TGCGCCAGCAGCTTGGGGGTTAGCGGAAACACAGATACGCAGTATTTT
J gene: TRBJ1-2; D gene: NA; V gene: TRBV29-1; clone size: once; CDR3 protein: CSVEGGAYGYTF; CDR3 DNA: TGCAGCGTTGAAGGGGGAGCCTATGGCTACACCTTC
J gene: TRBJ2-7; D gene: TRBD2; V gene: TRBV6-5; clone size: NA; CDR3 protein: CASSYIAGLAKF; CDR3 DNA: TGTGCCAGCAGTTATATTGCCGGACTAGCGAAATTC
J gene: TRBJ2-3; D gene: NA; V gene: TRBV6-1; clone size: NA; CDR3 protein: CASSEGSSVKDTQYF; CDR3 DNA: TGTGCCAGCAGTGAAGGGTCTAGCGTAAAAGATACGCAGTATTTT
J gene: TRBJ1-5; D gene: NA; V gene: TRBV28; clone size: NA; CDR3 protein: CASSRRRDYQPQHF; CDR3 DNA: TGTGCCAGCAGTCGGAGGCGTGACTATCAGCCCCAGCATTTT
J gene: TRBJ2-5; D gene: TRBD2; V gene: TRBV5-1; clone size: NA; CDR3 protein: CASSLGGSGEETQYF; CDR3 DNA: TGCGCCAGCAGCTTGGGGGGTAGCGGGGAAGAGACCCAGTACTTC
J gene: TRBJ1-4; D gene: TRBD1; V gene: TRBV28; clone size: NA; CDR3 protein: CATRTGFEKLFF; CDR3 DNA: TGTGCCACTCGGACAGGGTTTGAAAAACTGTTTTTT
J gene: TRBJ1-2; D gene: TRBD1; V gene: TRBV6-5; clone size: NA; CDR3 protein: CASSPMWRGRDGYTF; CDR3 DNA: TGTGCCAGCAGTCCAATGTGGAGGGGGCGGGATGGCTACACCTTC
J gene: TRBJ2-1; D gene: TRBD2; V gene: TRBV5-4; clone size: NA; CDR3 protein: CASSLGGLAGDEQFF; CDR3 DNA: TGTGCCAGCAGCTTGGGGGGACTAGCGGGAGATGAGCAGTTCTTC
J gene: TRBJ2-3; D gene: NA; V gene: TRBV21-1; clone size: NA; CDR3 protein: CASSTKKSAADTQYF; CDR3 DNA: TGTGCCAGCAGCACGAAAAAATCCGCGGCAGATACGCAGTATTTT
J gene: TRBJ2-3; D gene: TRBD2; V gene: TRBV4-3; clone size: NA; CDR3 protein: CASSQGLAASTDTQYF; CDR3 DNA: TGCGCCAGCAGCCAAGGACTAGCGGCTAGCACAGATACGCAGTATTTT
J gene: TRBJ1-1; D gene: NA; V gene: TRBV6-1; clone size: NA; CDR3 protein: CAGKTDPGPEAFF; CDR3 DNA: TGTGCCGGGAAGACAGACCCTGGACCTGAAGCTTTCTTT
J gene: TRBJ1-5; D gene: NA; V gene: TRBV27; clone size: NA; CDR3 protein: CASSPSFYSNQPQHF; CDR3 DNA: TGTGCCAGCAGCCCCTCCTTCTATAGCAATCAGCCCCAGCATTTT
J gene: TRBJ2-1; D gene: NA; V gene: TRBV4-2; clone size: NA; CDR3 protein: CASSRARGGNEQFF; CDR3 DNA: TGTGCCAGCAGCCGAGCTAGAGGGGGCAATGAGCAGTTCTTC
J gene: TRBJ2-1; D gene: TRBD2; V gene: TRBV7-2; clone size: NA; CDR3 protein: CASSPPRPRASGRLYEQFF; CDR3 DNA: TGTGCCAGCAGCCCACCAAGACCCAGAGCTAGCGGGAGATTGTATGAGCAGTTCTTC
J gene: TRBJ1-2; D gene: NA; V gene: TRBV13; clone size: NA; CDR3 protein: CASSEHYTGGYTF; CDR3 DNA: TGTGCCAGCAGCGAACACTATACGGGGGGCTACACCTTC
J gene: TRBJ2-2; D gene: NA; V gene: TRBV13; clone size: NA; CDR3 protein: CASSLNPSSGELFF; CDR3 DNA: TGTGCCAGCAGCTTAAACCCTAGCTCCGGGGAGCTGTTTTTT
J gene: TRBJ2-1; D gene: NA; V gene: TRBV11-3; clone size: NA; CDR3 protein: CASSSLDEQFF; CDR3 DNA: TGTGCCAGCAGCTCATTAGATGAGCAGTTCTTC
J gene: TRBJ1-1; D gene: TRBD1; V gene: TRBV5-5; clone size: NA; CDR3 protein: CASSSRGSNTEAFF; CDR3 DNA: TGTGCCAGCAGCAGCAGGGGGTCAAACACTGAAGCTTTCTTT
J gene: TRBJ2-3; D gene: TRBD2; V gene: TRBV5-4; clone size: once; CDR3 protein: CASSLRSGTSTDTQYF; CDR3 DNA: TGTGCCAGCAGCTTACGTAGCGGGACCTCCACAGATACGCAGTATTTT
J gene: TRBJ2-3; D gene: TRBD2; V gene: TRBV11-3; clone size: NA; CDR3 protein: CASSSRTSGRTDTQYF; CDR3 DNA: TGTGCCAGCAGCTCTCGGACTAGCGGCCGCACAGATACGCAGTATTTT
J gene: TRBJ1-1; D gene: NA; V gene: TRBV11-2; clone size: NA; CDR3 protein: CASSLGGLRMNTEAFF; CDR3 DNA: TGTGCCAGCAGCTTGGGGGGACTACGCATGAACACTGAAGCTTTCTTT
J gene: TRBJ1-4; D gene: NA; V gene: TRBV5-4; clone size: once; CDR3 protein: CASSSRQVYNEKLFF; CDR3 DNA: TGTGCCAGCAGCTCGCGACAGGTTTATAATGAAAAACTGTTTTTT
J gene: TRBJ2-5; D gene: NA; V gene: TRBV5-8; clone size: NA; CDR3 protein: CASSLSGGRPETQYF; CDR3 DNA: TGTGCCAGCAGCTTGAGTGGCGGCAGACCGGAGACCCAGTACTTC